These T cell receptor beta chains were read from a single sample in a study of blood T cell repertoires in COVID-19. Only in-frame clones appear in the TCRdb table, and some are missing; sequencing was by immunoSEQ multiplex PCR. The data show about 270,000 clones, about 90% seen once. Input material: peripheral blood. The receptors here all came from a person aged 18 to 35 with COVID-19, enrolled during active disease. Both conserved end residues are part of each CDR3. The D gene is left open where the match is weak. Size is omitted from some rows. Given values are once, few, many or a class for expanded clones.

v_call: TRBV2; clone_size: .; j_call: TRBJ1-6; d_call: .; cdr3_length: 15; cdr3_aa: CASSEWGPGSSPLHF; cdr3_nt: TGTGCCAGCAGTGAGTGGGGCCCCGGTAGTTCACCCCTCCACTTT
v_call: TRBV15; clone_size: .; j_call: TRBJ2-7; d_call: TRBD2; cdr3_length: 15; cdr3_aa: CATSAGLAGTYEQYF; cdr3_nt: TGTGCCACCAGCGCCGGACTAGCGGGGACCTACGAGCAGTACTTC
v_call: TRBV5-4; clone_size: few; j_call: TRBJ1-2; d_call: TRBD1; cdr3_length: 13; cdr3_aa: CATAEQGVYGYTF; cdr3_nt: TGTGCCACCGCGGAACAGGGGGTCTATGGCTACACCTTC
v_call: TRBV12-3/TRBV12-4; clone_size: .; j_call: TRBJ1-2; d_call: .; cdr3_length: 12; cdr3_aa: CASNLGPRGYTF; cdr3_nt: TGTGCCAGCAATTTGGGGCCCCGTGGCTACACCTTC
v_call: TRBV7-3; clone_size: few; j_call: TRBJ1-1; d_call: .; cdr3_length: 14; cdr3_aa: CASSMDSRNTEAFF; cdr3_nt: TGTGCCAGCAGCATGGACAGCCGAAACACTGAAGCTTTCTTT
v_call: TRBV5-1; clone_size: .; j_call: TRBJ1-2; d_call: .; cdr3_length: 14; cdr3_aa: CASSLDEANYGYTF; cdr3_nt: TGCGCCAGCAGCTTGGATGAGGCAAACTATGGCTACACCTTC
v_call: TRBV5-1; clone_size: once; j_call: TRBJ2-3; d_call: .; cdr3_length: 14; cdr3_aa: CASRPRQSTDTQYF; cdr3_nt: TGCGCCAGCAGACCTAGACAGAGCACAGATACGCAGTATTTT
v_call: TRBV4-3; clone_size: .; j_call: TRBJ2-1; d_call: TRBD2; cdr3_length: 16; cdr3_aa: CASSRRLAGGDNEQFF; cdr3_nt: TGCGCCAGCAGCCGAAGACTAGCGGGGGGGGACAATGAGCAGTTCTTC
v_call: TRBV4-1; clone_size: once; j_call: TRBJ2-1; d_call: .; cdr3_length: 14; cdr3_aa: CASSQARGYNEQFF; cdr3_nt: TGCGCCAGCAGCCAAGCACGGGGCTACAATGAGCAGTTCTTC
v_call: TRBV7-8; clone_size: .; j_call: TRBJ1-6; d_call: .; cdr3_length: 15; cdr3_aa: CASSREQGYNSPLHF; cdr3_nt: TGTGCCAGCAGCCGAGAACAGGGATATAATTCACCCCTCCACTTT
v_call: TRBV5-4; clone_size: .; j_call: TRBJ1-2; d_call: .; cdr3_length: 14; cdr3_aa: CASSLEGRDYGYTF; cdr3_nt: TGTGCCAGCAGCTTGGAGGGCAGGGACTATGGCTACACCTTC
v_call: TRBV3-1/TRBV3-2; clone_size: .; j_call: TRBJ1-6; d_call: .; cdr3_length: 19; cdr3_aa: CASSQEKDPADLYNSPLHF; cdr3_nt: TGTGCCAGCAGCCAAGAAAAAGACCCCGCGGATCTATATAATTCACCCCTCCACTTT
v_call: TRBV28; clone_size: .; j_call: TRBJ1-2; d_call: TRBD1; cdr3_length: 18; cdr3_aa: CASRVGQLGQDLNYGYTF; cdr3_nt: TGTGCCAGCAGGGTTGGACAGTTGGGACAGGACCTTAACTATGGCTACACCTTC
v_call: TRBV9; clone_size: .; j_call: TRBJ2-1; d_call: TRBD2; cdr3_length: 16; cdr3_aa: CASSVGGTSAYNEQFF; cdr3_nt: TGTGCCAGCAGCGTCGGGGGGACTAGCGCCTACAATGAGCAGTTCTTC
v_call: TRBV10-2; clone_size: .; j_call: TRBJ2-2; d_call: .; cdr3_length: 13; cdr3_aa: CASRTGVTGELFF; cdr3_nt: TGCGCCAGCAGGACGGGAGTCACCGGGGAGCTGTTTTTT
v_call: TRBV28; clone_size: .; j_call: TRBJ1-2; d_call: .; cdr3_length: 12; cdr3_aa: CASSIQGNGYTF; cdr3_nt: TGTGCCAGCAGTATTCAGGGGAATGGCTACACCTTC
v_call: TRBV5-1; clone_size: once; j_call: TRBJ2-3; d_call: TRBD2; cdr3_length: 17; cdr3_aa: CASSLPSLAGVGDTQYF; cdr3_nt: TGCGCCAGCAGCTTGCCCTCTCTAGCGGGAGTCGGGGATACGCAGTATTTT
v_call: TRBV28; clone_size: once; j_call: TRBJ1-1; d_call: TRBD1; cdr3_length: 15; cdr3_aa: CASSSPGQGRTEAFF; cdr3_nt: TGTGCCAGCAGTTCGCCGGGACAGGGAAGGACTGAAGCTTTCTTT
v_call: TRBV4-1; clone_size: .; j_call: TRBJ2-5; d_call: TRBD2; cdr3_length: 15; cdr3_aa: CASSLIGGGQETQYF; cdr3_nt: TGCGCCAGCAGCCTCATCGGCGGGGGGCAAGAGACCCAGTACTTC
v_call: TRBV4-2; clone_size: .; j_call: TRBJ2-1; d_call: .; cdr3_length: 15; cdr3_aa: CASSLMTGPDNEQFF; cdr3_nt: TGTGCCAGCAGCCTGATGACAGGTCCGGACAATGAGCAGTTCTTC
v_call: TRBV6-2/TRBV6-3; clone_size: .; j_call: TRBJ1-5; d_call: TRBD1; cdr3_length: 15; cdr3_aa: CASSKIQGGRQPQHF; cdr3_nt: TGTGCCAGCAGCAAAATCCAGGGGGGAAGACAGCCCCAGCATTTT
v_call: TRBV19; clone_size: once; j_call: TRBJ1-2; d_call: TRBD1; cdr3_length: 18; cdr3_aa: CASSIRGDRGKANYGYTF; cdr3_nt: TGTGCCAGTAGTATTCGAGGGGACAGGGGAAAAGCTAACTATGGCTACACCTTC
v_call: TRBV7-8; clone_size: .; j_call: TRBJ2-2; d_call: TRBD2; cdr3_length: 14; cdr3_aa: CASRPGLLTGELFF; cdr3_nt: TGTGCCAGCAGGCCGGGACTACTCACCGGGGAGCTGTTTTTT
v_call: TRBV9; clone_size: .; j_call: TRBJ2-6; d_call: TRBD2; cdr3_length: 21; cdr3_aa: CASSEAAGGPQGRSGANVLTF; cdr3_nt: TGTGCCAGCAGCGAGGCAGCGGGAGGGCCGCAAGGGAGGTCTGGGGCCAACGTCCTGACTTTC
v_call: TRBV5-1; clone_size: .; j_call: TRBJ1-4; d_call: .; cdr3_length: 14; cdr3_aa: CASSLVQGGEKLFF; cdr3_nt: TGCGCCAGCAGCTTGGTCCAGGGTGGTGAAAAACTGTTTTTT
v_call: TRBV10-3; clone_size: .; j_call: TRBJ2-5; d_call: TRBD2; cdr3_length: 19; cdr3_aa: CAISATSGTSGLPRETQYF; cdr3_nt: TGTGCCATCAGTGCGACCTCCGGGACTAGTGGGCTCCCCCGGGAGACCCAGTACTTC
v_call: TRBV7-6; clone_size: .; j_call: TRBJ2-3; d_call: TRBD2; cdr3_length: 15; cdr3_aa: CASSYASGRADTQYF; cdr3_nt: TGTGCCAGCAGCTACGCCAGCGGGAGGGCAGATACGCAGTATTTT
v_call: TRBV5-1; clone_size: once; j_call: TRBJ1-5; d_call: TRBD1; cdr3_length: 15; cdr3_aa: CASSLGDRVDQPQHF; cdr3_nt: TGCGCCAGCAGCTTGGGGGACAGGGTCGATCAGCCCCAGCATTTT
v_call: TRBV4-1; clone_size: .; j_call: TRBJ2-7; d_call: TRBD2; cdr3_length: 16; cdr3_aa: CASSQEGGTSGYEQYF; cdr3_nt: TGCGCCAGCAGCCAAGAGGGGGGGACTAGCGGATACGAGCAGTACTTC
v_call: TRBV5-1; clone_size: .; j_call: TRBJ2-2; d_call: TRBD2; cdr3_length: 15; cdr3_aa: CASSYAAGASGELFF; cdr3_nt: TGCGCCAGCAGCTACGCAGCGGGAGCCTCCGGGGAGCTGTTTTTT
v_call: TRBV19; clone_size: .; j_call: TRBJ1-4; d_call: TRBD1; cdr3_length: 14; cdr3_aa: CASIGRGPNEKLFF; cdr3_nt: TGTGCCAGTATCGGTAGGGGGCCGAATGAAAAACTGTTTTTT
v_call: TRBV14; clone_size: .; j_call: TRBJ2-7; d_call: .; cdr3_length: 12; cdr3_aa: CASSAQPAEQYF; cdr3_nt: TGTGCCAGCAGCGCCCAACCCGCGGAGCAGTACTTC
v_call: TRBV7-8; clone_size: .; j_call: TRBJ2-3; d_call: .; cdr3_length: 14; cdr3_aa: CASSLGGRPDTQYF; cdr3_nt: TGTGCCAGCAGCTTGGGGGGGCGCCCGGATACGCAGTATTTT
v_call: TRBV2; clone_size: .; j_call: TRBJ2-1; d_call: TRBD2; cdr3_length: 15; cdr3_aa: CASSLGLAGSYEQFF; cdr3_nt: TGTGCCAGCAGTCTGGGACTAGCGGGATCATATGAGCAGTTCTTC
v_call: TRBV20-1; clone_size: .; j_call: TRBJ2-2; d_call: TRBD2; cdr3_length: 14; cdr3_aa: CSAGGLAGSGELFF; cdr3_nt: TGCAGTGCTGGTGGACTAGCGGGATCCGGGGAGCTGTTTTTT
v_call: TRBV19; clone_size: .; j_call: TRBJ2-2; d_call: TRBD2; cdr3_length: 15; cdr3_aa: CASSMGLASTGELFF; cdr3_nt: TGTGCCAGTAGTATGGGACTAGCGAGTACCGGGGAGCTGTTTTTT
v_call: TRBV4-1; clone_size: .; j_call: TRBJ2-4; d_call: .; cdr3_length: 16; cdr3_aa: CASSPTALEAKNIQYF; cdr3_nt: TGCGCCAGCAGCCCGACAGCGCTGGAGGCCAAAAACATTCAGTACTTC
v_call: TRBV7-6; clone_size: .; j_call: TRBJ2-1; d_call: TRBD2; cdr3_length: 16; cdr3_aa: CASSLVTAGDLDEQFF; cdr3_nt: TGTGCCAGCAGCTTAGTTACGGCGGGAGATTTAGATGAGCAGTTCTTC
v_call: TRBV27; clone_size: .; j_call: TRBJ1-2; d_call: .; cdr3_length: 15; cdr3_aa: CASSKGSGTYYGYTF; cdr3_nt: TGTGCCTCATCAAAGGGGTCAGGGACTTACTATGGCTACACCTTC
v_call: TRBV7-9; clone_size: .; j_call: TRBJ2-7; d_call: TRBD1; cdr3_length: 13; cdr3_aa: CASTGQGRYEQYF; cdr3_nt: TGTGCCAGCACTGGACAGGGACGCTACGAGCAGTACTTC
v_call: TRBV15; clone_size: once; j_call: TRBJ2-2; d_call: .; cdr3_length: 12; cdr3_aa: CATLRATGELFF; cdr3_nt: TGTGCCACTCTCAGGGCAACCGGGGAGCTGTTTTTT
v_call: TRBV29-1; clone_size: .; j_call: TRBJ2-1; d_call: TRBD2; cdr3_length: 16; cdr3_aa: CSVYSSSGGTYNEQFF; cdr3_nt: TGCAGCGTGTACAGCTCAAGCGGGGGGACCTACAATGAGCAGTTCTTC
v_call: TRBV4-1; clone_size: .; j_call: TRBJ1-5; d_call: TRBD1; cdr3_length: 14; cdr3_aa: CASRPTGSNQPQHF; cdr3_nt: TGCGCCAGCAGACCGACAGGGAGCAATCAGCCCCAGCATTTT
v_call: TRBV27; clone_size: .; j_call: TRBJ2-1; d_call: .; cdr3_length: 12; cdr3_aa: CASSSGPNEQFF; cdr3_nt: TGTGCCAGCAGTAGCGGACCGAATGAGCAGTTCTTC
v_call: TRBV27; clone_size: .; j_call: TRBJ2-5; d_call: .; cdr3_length: 17; cdr3_aa: CASSLIQPGSPGETQYF; cdr3_nt: TGTGCCAGCAGTTTGATTCAACCAGGGTCCCCCGGAGAGACCCAGTACTTC
v_call: TRBV10-3; clone_size: .; j_call: TRBJ1-1; d_call: .; cdr3_length: 13; cdr3_aa: CAISGEGGGQAFF; cdr3_nt: TGTGCCATCAGTGGGGAGGGCGGAGGTCAAGCTTTCTTT
v_call: TRBV19; clone_size: .; j_call: TRBJ1-1; d_call: .; cdr3_length: 12; cdr3_aa: CASSLANTEAFF; cdr3_nt: TGTGCCAGTAGTTTGGCTAACACTGAAGCTTTCTTT
v_call: TRBV6-5; clone_size: .; j_call: TRBJ2-7; d_call: TRBD2; cdr3_length: 15; cdr3_aa: CASSYSPSGPYEQYF; cdr3_nt: TGTGCCAGCAGTTATTCGCCTAGCGGGCCCTACGAGCAGTACTTC
v_call: TRBV29-1; clone_size: .; j_call: TRBJ2-5; d_call: .; cdr3_length: 12; cdr3_aa: CSIRQVQETQYF; cdr3_nt: TGCAGCATTAGACAGGTCCAAGAGACCCAGTACTTC
v_call: TRBV5-5; clone_size: .; j_call: TRBJ2-7; d_call: .; cdr3_length: 14; cdr3_aa: CASGRGNGPYEQYF; cdr3_nt: TGTGCCTCGGGGAGGGGGAATGGGCCCTACGAGCAGTACTTC
v_call: TRBV9; clone_size: .; j_call: TRBJ2-5; d_call: TRBD2; cdr3_length: 13; cdr3_aa: CASSSGLGGAQYF; cdr3_nt: TGTGCCAGCAGCTCAGGACTTGGGGGGGCCCAGTACTTC
v_call: TRBV19; clone_size: .; j_call: TRBJ2-2; d_call: .; cdr3_length: 12; cdr3_aa: CASSGQSGELFF; cdr3_nt: TGTGCCAGTTCAGGACAGTCCGGGGAGCTGTTTTTT
v_call: TRBV14; clone_size: .; j_call: TRBJ2-7; d_call: .; cdr3_length: 12; cdr3_aa: CASSHASAEQYF; cdr3_nt: TGTGCCAGCAGCCACGCTAGCGCCGAGCAGTACTTC
v_call: TRBV6-2/TRBV6-3; clone_size: .; j_call: TRBJ2-6; d_call: TRBD1; cdr3_length: 17; cdr3_aa: CASSYTDRGAGANVLTF; cdr3_nt: TGTGCCAGCAGTTACACGGACAGGGGAGCTGGGGCCAACGTCCTGACTTTC
v_call: TRBV28; clone_size: .; j_call: TRBJ1-5; d_call: .; cdr3_length: 14; cdr3_aa: CASSLRQFNQPQHF; cdr3_nt: TGTGCCAGCAGTTTAAGACAGTTCAATCAGCCCCAGCATTTT
v_call: TRBV28; clone_size: once; j_call: TRBJ2-7; d_call: TRBD1; cdr3_length: 15; cdr3_aa: CASSLRTGGTYEQYF; cdr3_nt: TGTGCCAGCAGCCTCAGGACAGGGGGTACCTACGAGCAGTACTTC
v_call: TRBV5-1; clone_size: .; j_call: TRBJ2-5; d_call: TRBD1; cdr3_length: 14; cdr3_aa: CASSSGTGQETQYF; cdr3_nt: TGCGCCAGCAGCTCAGGGACAGGCCAAGAGACCCAGTACTTC
v_call: TRBV3-1/TRBV3-2; clone_size: .; j_call: TRBJ2-5; d_call: TRBD1; cdr3_length: 16; cdr3_aa: CASSQGWQGVRETQYF; cdr3_nt: TGTGCCAGCAGCCAAGGATGGCAGGGGGTGAGGGAGACCCAGTACTTC